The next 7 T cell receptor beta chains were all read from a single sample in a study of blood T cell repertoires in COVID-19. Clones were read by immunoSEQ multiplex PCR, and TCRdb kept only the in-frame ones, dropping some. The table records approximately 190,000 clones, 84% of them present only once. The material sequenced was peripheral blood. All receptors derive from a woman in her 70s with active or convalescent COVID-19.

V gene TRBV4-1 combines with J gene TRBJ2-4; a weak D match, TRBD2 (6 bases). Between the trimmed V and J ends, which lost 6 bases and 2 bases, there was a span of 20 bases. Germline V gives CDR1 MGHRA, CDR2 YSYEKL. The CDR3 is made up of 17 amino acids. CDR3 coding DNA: TGCGCCAGCAGAGGATCCGTAGCGGAAGGTACCAAAAACATTCAGTACTTC. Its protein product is CASRGSVAEGTKNIQYF.

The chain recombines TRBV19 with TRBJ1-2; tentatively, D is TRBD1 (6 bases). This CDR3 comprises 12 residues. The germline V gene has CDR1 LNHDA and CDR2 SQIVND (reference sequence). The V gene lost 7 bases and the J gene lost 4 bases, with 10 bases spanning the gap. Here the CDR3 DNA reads TGTGCCAGTAATACAGGGATCTATGGCTACACCTTC. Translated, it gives CASNTGIYGYTF.

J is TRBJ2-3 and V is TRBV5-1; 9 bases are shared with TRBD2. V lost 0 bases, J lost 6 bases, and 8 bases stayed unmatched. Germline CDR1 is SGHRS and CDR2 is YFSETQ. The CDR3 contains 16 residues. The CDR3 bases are TGCGCCAGCAGCTTGGATGCGGGAGGGCGGGGCGATACGCAGTATTTT. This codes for CASSLDAGGRGDTQYF.

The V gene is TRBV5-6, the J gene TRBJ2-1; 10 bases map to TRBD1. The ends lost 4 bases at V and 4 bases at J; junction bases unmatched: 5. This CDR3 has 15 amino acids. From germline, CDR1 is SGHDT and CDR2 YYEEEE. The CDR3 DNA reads TGTGCCAGCAGCGTTGACAGGGGGCCTTACAATGAGCAGTTCTTC. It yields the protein CASSVDRGPYNEQFF. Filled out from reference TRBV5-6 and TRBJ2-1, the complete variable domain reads DAGVTQSPTHLIKTRGQQVTLRCSPKSGHDTVSWYQQALGQGPQFIFQYYEEEERQRGNFPDRFSGHQFPNYSSELNVNALLLGDSALYLCASSVDRGPYNEQFFGPGTRLTVL.

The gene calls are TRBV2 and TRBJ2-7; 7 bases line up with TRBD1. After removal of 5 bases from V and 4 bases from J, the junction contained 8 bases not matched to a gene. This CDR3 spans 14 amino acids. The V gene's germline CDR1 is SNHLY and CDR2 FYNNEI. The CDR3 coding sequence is TGTGCCAGCAGTACCAACAGGGGTGGGTACGAGCAGTACTTC. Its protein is CASSTNRGGYEQYF.

The CDR3 region is CASSLGTSGSFEQYF. The CDR3 region has the DNA TGTGCCAGCAGCCTCGGGACTAGCGGGAGTTTCGAGCAGTACTTC. The V gene is TRBV11-3, the J gene TRBJ2-7, with TRBD2 matching 14 bases. V gave up 5 bases and J gave up 6 bases; unmatched junction bases: 6. CDR1 is SGHNT, CDR2 YENEEA, per germline. CDR3 length equals 15 residues.

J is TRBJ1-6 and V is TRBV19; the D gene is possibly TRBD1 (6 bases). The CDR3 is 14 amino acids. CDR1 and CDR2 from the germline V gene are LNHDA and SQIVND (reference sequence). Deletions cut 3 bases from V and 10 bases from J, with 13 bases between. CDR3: CASSIGTLGSPLHF. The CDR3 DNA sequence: TGTGCCAGTAGTATCGGGACACTAGGATCACCCCTCCACTTT.